Sequencing of this TCR beta chain was carried out in a study of shared clonotypes between healthy human individuals. Method: immunoSEQ multiplex PCR; TCRdb's copy keeps in-frame clones and lacks some. The sample contains a few hundred thousand clones, over 50% of which appear only once. The receptor was derived from a young man in good health. Sequencing was performed on memory CD4+ T cells sorted from blood. Subset defined: CD45RA-negative fraction.

The CDR3 here is CASSLGSAGAVETQYF. Written as DNA, the CDR3 is TGCGCCAGCAGCTTGGGATCAGCGGGAGCGGTGGAGACCCAGTACTTC. The rearrangement uses TRBV5-1 and TRBJ2-5, with TRBD2 identical over 8 bases. There are 16 residues in the CDR3. Germline lookup yields CDR1 SGHRS and CDR2 YFSETQ. Unmatched junction bases numbered 9, after V lost 0 bases and J lost 5 bases.